A single T cell receptor beta chain is shown here with its context. There is no known antigen for this receptor. It has no much larger one-base neighbor in the sample; base qualities were not kept. The CDR3, cysteine through phenylalanine, is 18 amino acids long. The sequence is cut down to CDR3 DNA, 54 bases in frame from base 1. Germline trimming amounts to 4 bases on V and 4 bases on J, with 9 as the count of junction bases outside the gene matches. According to the germline V gene, CDR1 reads MGHRA and CDR2 reads YSYEKL. The method behind the library was the immunoSEQ multiplex PCR assay. The deep sequencing platform assayed some 90,000 TCR templates per sample. Genomic DNA extracted from sorted T cells was the material used for TCRbeta CDR3 sequencing. Processing in the source paper ran as follows. The R programming language was used for the clonal analysis of the TCRbeta CDR3 data. Alloreactive CD4+ and CD8+ clones were defined by comparing unstimulated samples with post-reaction CFSE-low samples. Regulatory or non-regulatory origin was assigned to alloreactive CD4+ clones by matching of sequences to sorted unstimulated Treg and non-Treg repertoires. TCRdb stores this immuneACCESS table with in-frame sequences only. Part of the clones is absent; in the studies checked, under half of the shortfall reflects unresolved V genes, and no reason is known for the rest. V and J calls plus clone size are reproduced from that table; the DNA served to infer D and trimming. A total of around 68,000 clones appear in this sample, over 80% of them only once. Together, the top ten hold roughly 1.7% of the sample.

Sorted unstimulated T cells, along with proliferating T cells recovered from mixed lymphocyte reactions, underwent TCRbeta CDR3 sequencing. Fresh whole blood from 9 to 11 HLA-typed healthy donors was used to isolate PBMCs. To map where alloreactive clones came from, unstimulated CD4+ regulatory T cells were FACS-sorted. The sample comes from a study of siplizumab effects on memory and regulatory T cells (dated by TCRdb to the late 2010s). Background for the entire study: The effect of the anti-CD2 antibody siplizumab on alloreactive T-cell subsets was examined in allogeneic mixed lymphocyte reactions constructed from human PBMCs.

Paper-wide results and their limitations: Siplizumab significantly lowered the cumulative frequency of alloreactive sequences that could be traced to unstimulated CD4+ memory T cells. In reactions with siplizumab, an average of 68.8% of mappable alloreactive CD4+ clones were Treg-derived, compared with 25% to 30% in control reactions. Because sequences at frequencies below about 10^-5 were poorly captured, only a minor fraction of alloreactive clones could be mapped back to unstimulated subsets. Compared with memory T cells, unstimulated naive T cells appeared more diverse, and naive cells seemed to make a substantial contribution to the alloresponse. A naive or memory phenotype could not be assigned to roughly 75-96% of proliferating CD4+ or CD8+ clones. Whether proliferating Tregs from siplizumab cultures were suppressive was not functionally confirmed.

The sample was Tregs sorted from blood. This TCR came from a human donor in good health. The chain is encoded by TRBV4-1 joined to TRBJ2-3; 15 central nucleotides agree with TRBD2. The nucleotides are TGCGCCAGCAGCCGTTCGGGACTAGCGGGAGGAGGCGCAGATACGCAGTATTTT. It translates as CASSRSGLAGGGADTQYF.